This is a list of T cell receptor beta chains from one sample in a study of cytomegalovirus exposure and HLA in healthy donors. Assay used: immunoSEQ multiplex PCR; TCRdb lists only in-frame clones, some missing. The repertoire holds 200,000 or so clones, with just over 90% as singletons. Sequencing used PBMCs. These receptors were collected from a woman younger than 35 in good health and CMV-seronegative. Both conserved end residues are part of each CDR3. D genes are given only for firm matches. The size entry is marked missing in some rows and otherwise reads once, few, many or a size class.

cdr3_length clone_size j_call v_call d_call cdr3_nt cdr3_aa
14 . TRBJ2-2 TRBV18 . TGTGCCAGCTCACCACCTAGCGGCACCGGGGAGCTGTTTTTT CASSPPSGTGELFF
16 . TRBJ1-3 TRBV6-5 TRBD1 TGTGCCAGCAGTTACGGACAGGGGACATCTGGAAACACCATATATTTT CASSYGQGTSGNTIYF
15 . TRBJ2-5 TRBV27 . TGTGCCAGCACCACCACAGGGTTGGCAGGCTCGACCCAGTACTTC CASTTTGLAGSTQYF
18 few TRBJ2-1 TRBV5-1 TRBD2 TGCGCCAGCAGCTTGGAAGGCGGTGGGGCTAGCGGTCGCGATGAGCAGTTCTTC CASSLEGGGASGRDEQFF
14 . TRBJ2-1 TRBV4-2 TRBD2 TGTGCCATAGGGACTAACAAACGAGACAATGAGCAGTTCTTC CAIGTNKRDNEQFF
16 . TRBJ2-3 TRBV2 TRBD2 TGTGCCAGCAGCGGGACTAGCGGGAGTCAGGCAGATACGCAGTATTTT CASSGTSGSQADTQYF
15 once TRBJ2-1 TRBV6-1 TRBD2 TGTGCCAGCGGTGCGACTAGCGGGAGGATCAATGAGCAGTTCTTC CASGATSGRINEQFF
17 . TRBJ2-7 TRBV9 TRBD2 TGTGCCAGCAGCACCGGGACTAGCGGGAGCGGAGTAAACGAGCAGTACTTC CASSTGTSGSGVNEQYF
16 . TRBJ2-2 TRBV7-6 . TGTGCCAGCAGCCCGACGGGAGGGGGCTTACCCGGGGAGCTGTTTTTT CASSPTGGGLPGELFF
13 . TRBJ2-7 TRBV10-2 . TGCGCCAGCAGTGACCAGGTCCTCTACGAGCAGTACTTC CASSDQVLYEQYF
14 few TRBJ2-1 TRBV5-1 TRBD1 TGCGCCAGCTCCGGGACAGGGAGTTTCGATGAGCAGTTCTTC CASSGTGSFDEQFF
14 . TRBJ1-6 TRBV5-8 . TGTGCCAGCAGCACGGACAGTTATAATTCACCCCTCCACTTT CASSTDSYNSPLHF
17 . TRBJ2-7 TRBV27 TRBD1 TGTGCCAGCAGTTTTAGAGGGACAGACATTCTGGTTTACGAGCAGTACTTC CASSFRGTDILVYEQYF
12 . TRBJ1-2 TRBV30 . TGTGCCTGGAGAAATACAGGGACGGGCTACACCTTC CAWRNTGTGYTF
16 . TRBJ1-3 TRBV30 TRBD1 TGTGCCTGGAGTGACACCCGACAGGGCACTGGAAACACCATATATTTT CAWSDTRQGTGNTIYF
17 . TRBJ2-3 TRBV5-6 . TGTGCCAGCAGCTTGGCCTTACTTCCCGGAGGGACAGATACGCAGTATTTT CASSLALLPGGTDTQYF
13 . TRBJ1-3 TRBV29-1 TRBD1 TGCAGCGTGCCAGGGGGTTCTGGAAACACCATATATTTT CSVPGGSGNTIYF
13 . TRBJ2-5 TRBV29-1 TRBD1 TGCAGCGTGGGGACAGGGACTGGGAAGACCCAGTACTTC CSVGTGTGKTQYF
14 . TRBJ2-1 TRBV6-1 TRBD2 TGTGCCAGCAGATTAGCGGGAGGGCCGGGTGAGCAGTTCTTC CASRLAGGPGEQFF